The rows below give T cell receptor beta chains drawn from one sample of a study of blood T cells in healthy people across ages. TCRdb recomputed calls from the 5' RACE reads with MiXCR, one row per CDR3 protein. This table holds over a million distinct CDR3 sequences, 45% to 70% found once. The sample taken for sequencing was blood. The receptor set was obtained from a man aged 18 to 29 in good health. Each CDR3 is given with its conserved first and last residue. The D gene is left open where the match is weak. The size entry is marked missing in some rows and otherwise reads once, few, many or a size class.

V gene,D gene,J gene,clone size,CDR3 protein,CDR3 DNA
TRBV5-1,TRBD1,TRBJ2-7,NA,CASSLVVVGDRHYEQYF,TGCGCCAGCAGCTTGGTGGTTGTTGGGGACAGGCACTACGAGCAGTACTTC
TRBV5-4,NA,TRBJ2-3,few,CASSTGQTDTQYF,TGTGCCAGCAGCACAGGACAGACAGATACGCAGTATTTT
TRBV6-5,NA,TRBJ2-7,NA,CASATVNTYEQYF,TGTGCCAGCGCGACAGTCAACACCTACGAGCAGTACTTC
TRBV15,TRBD1,TRBJ2-5,NA,CATSRPTTGEKETQYF,TGTGCCACCAGCAGACCCACGACAGGGGAAAAAGAGACCCAGTACTTC
TRBV5-1,NA,TRBJ2-5,NA,CASSLANTPGETQYF,TGCGCCAGCAGCTTGGCCAACACCCCTGGGGAGACCCAGTACTTC
TRBV6-1,NA,TRBJ2-7,NA,CASSEDSGAYQTYEQYF,TGTGCCAGCAGTGAAGACTCTGGTGCGTACCAAACCTACGAGCAGTACTTC
TRBV4-3,NA,TRBJ2-3,NA,CASSQDTGVSTDTQYF,TGCGCCAGCAGCCAAGATACGGGGGTGAGCACAGATACGCAGTATTTT
TRBV10-3,NA,TRBJ1-2,NA,CAISEVGPLEYTF,TGTGCCATCAGTGAAGTAGGTCCTCTCGAGTACACCTTC
TRBV29-1,NA,TRBJ2-2,NA,CSVLAGELFF,TGCAGCGTTCTAGCCGGGGAGCTGTTTTTT
TRBV4-2,NA,TRBJ2-5,NA,CASSQDHQGGFQETQYF,TGTGCCAGCAGCCAAGATCACCAAGGCGGATTTCAAGAGACCCAGTACTTC
TRBV10-3,NA,TRBJ2-5,NA,CAISEWGQETQYF,TGTGCCATCAGTGAGTGGGGGCAAGAGACCCAGTACTTC
TRBV15,NA,TRBJ1-2,NA,CATSMPDYGYTF,TGTGCCACCAGCATGCCCGACTATGGCTACACCTTC
TRBV5-1,NA,TRBJ2-5,NA,CASSLPAGYEQYF,TGCGCCAGCAGCTTGCCGGCAGGGTATGAGCAGTACTTC
TRBV28,TRBD2,TRBJ2-7,NA,CAHPGRGAWAYEQYF,TGTGCCCACCCGGGGAGGGGCGCTTGGGCATACGAGCAGTACTTC
TRBV7-2,TRBD2,TRBJ2-7,few,CASSFGAGGNYEQYF,TGTGCCAGCAGCTTCGGGGCGGGGGGGAACTACGAGCAGTACTTC
TRBV21-1,NA,TRBJ2-5,NA,CAKQGEKETQYF,TGTGCCAAACAGGGAGAGAAGGAGACCCAGTACTTC
TRBV7-2,NA,TRBJ2-7,NA,CASSVLGGGEQYF,TGTGCCAGCAGCGTACTGGGAGGGGGCGAGCAGTACTTC
TRBV20-1,NA,TRBJ1-2,NA,CSARGRTNNYGYTF,TGCAGTGCCCGCGGGCGGACCAATAACTATGGCTACACCTTC
TRBV5-5,TRBD1,TRBJ2-7,NA,CASSPRGQASSYEQYF,TGTGCCAGCAGCCCAAGAGGACAGGCGAGCTCCTACGAGCAGTACTTC
TRBV4-2,TRBD1,TRBJ1-1,NA,CASRTGTENTEAFF,TGTGCCAGCCGGACCGGGACAGAGAACACTGAAGCTTTCTTT
TRBV6-2/TRBV6-3,NA,TRBJ1-5,many,CASSYRDNQPQHF,TGTGCCAGCAGTTACAGGGACAATCAGCCCCAGCATTTT
TRBV6-1,TRBD2,TRBJ2-1,many,CASSPTSGGVNEQFF,TGTGCCAGCAGTCCCACTAGCGGGGGGGTTAATGAGCAGTTCTTC
TRBV6-1,TRBD1,TRBJ1-2,NA,CASSETGQGYYGYTF,TGTGCCAGCAGTGAAACGGGACAGGGGTACTATGGCTACACCTTC
TRBV4-1,NA,TRBJ2-5,NA,CASSRIAPGRSGETQYF,TGCGCCAGCAGCCGCATCGCCCCGGGGCGATCAGGGGAGACCCAGTACTTC
TRBV29-1,NA,TRBJ2-5,NA,CSGNGLASGCWQETQYF,TGCAGCGGAAATGGCCTAGCGAGCGGGTGTTGGCAAGAGACCCAGTACTTC
TRBV4-2,NA,TRBJ2-7,once,CASSQIRTYEQYF,TGTGCCAGCAGCCAAATTCGGACCTACGAGCAGTACTTC
TRBV7-2,NA,TRBJ2-1,NA,CASSFRLTYNEQFF,TGTGCCAGCAGCTTTAGACTAACCTACAATGAGCAGTTCTTC
TRBV7-9,NA,TRBJ2-3,NA,CASSPSTGEYTDTQYF,TGTGCCAGCAGCCCCTCGACAGGCGAGTACACAGATACGCAGTATTTT
TRBV5-1,TRBD2,TRBJ2-3,NA,CASSPRGGRSDTQYF,TGCGCCAGCAGCCCCCGCGGCGGGAGATCAGATACGCAGTATTTT
TRBV6-5,TRBD1,TRBJ2-1,NA,CASSYWGQDNEQFF,TGTGCCAGCAGTTACTGGGGACAGGACAATGAGCAGTTCTTC
TRBV7-2,NA,TRBJ2-3,NA,CASQERAFWTDTQYF,TGTGCCAGCCAAGAGCGGGCCTTTTGGACAGATACGCAGTATTTT
TRBV27,TRBD2,TRBJ2-5,few,CASSLWASGGQETQYF,TGTGCCAGCAGTTTATGGGCTAGCGGGGGCCAAGAGACCCAGTACTTC
TRBV29-1,NA,TRBJ2-7,NA,CSVSRGDGPYEQYF,TGCAGCGTCTCTAGGGGGGACGGACCCTACGAGCAGTACTTC
TRBV29-1,NA,TRBJ2-7,NA,CSVGNRRGSYEQYF,TGCAGCGTTGGAAACAGGAGGGGCTCCTACGAGCAGTACTTC
TRBV2,NA,TRBJ2-2,NA,CASLDPGELFF,TGTGCCAGCCTGGATCCGGGGGAGCTGTTTTTT
TRBV9,NA,TRBJ2-3,once,CASSFGFPAGTDTQYF,TGTGCCAGCAGCTTCGGCTTCCCCGCGGGCACAGATACGCAGTATTTT
TRBV20-1,TRBD2,TRBJ2-1,few,CSAALADEQFF,TGCAGTGCCGCCCTAGCGGATGAGCAGTTCTTC
TRBV28,NA,TRBJ2-5,once,CASSLIGRDYGETQYF,TGTGCCAGCAGTTTAATCGGGCGGGATTACGGTGAGACCCAGTACTTC
TRBV6-5,NA,TRBJ2-2,NA,CASSDYGGGELFF,TGTGCCAGCAGTGACTATGGGGGCGGGGAGCTGTTTTTT
TRBV5-5,NA,TRBJ2-2,NA,CASSLMAGNTGELFF,TGTGCCAGCAGCTTGATGGCGGGGAACACCGGGGAGCTGTTTTTT
TRBV20-1,NA,TRBJ1-6,NA,CSASEGWGSPLHF,TGCAGTGCTAGTGAGGGATGGGGTTCACCCCTCCACTTT
TRBV12-3/TRBV12-4,TRBD1,TRBJ1-2,NA,CASRGDRWGYTF,TGTGCCAGCAGGGGGGACAGGTGGGGCTACACCTTC
TRBV7-4,NA,TRBJ1-4,few,CASSLYLEKLFF,TGTGCCAGCAGCTTATACCTCGAAAAACTGTTTTTT
TRBV12-5,NA,TRBJ1-1,NA,CASGRGTEAFF,TGTGCTAGTGGTAGGGGGACTGAAGCTTTCTTT
TRBV20-1,NA,TRBJ2-1,once,CSARDGGAVKNEQFF,TGCAGTGCTAGAGACGGCGGGGCCGTTAAGAATGAGCAGTTCTTC
TRBV5-1,TRBD2,TRBJ2-3,once,CASSLAAGVDTQYF,TGCGCCAGCAGCTTGGCTGCGGGAGTAGATACGCAGTATTTT
TRBV12-3/TRBV12-4,NA,TRBJ2-7,NA,CVSRSLADEQYF,TGTGTCAGCAGATCCCTTGCGGACGAGCAGTACTTC
TRBV6-5,TRBD2,TRBJ2-7,NA,CASSRNSGSIHEQYF,TGTGCCAGCAGTCGTAATAGCGGGAGTATCCACGAGCAGTACTTC
TRBV4-1,TRBD2,TRBJ2-1,NA,CASSLWRLAGGQYNEQFF,TGCGCCAGCAGCCTTTGGCGGCTAGCGGGGGGTCAGTACAATGAGCAGTTCTTC
TRBV3-1,NA,TRBJ2-1,NA,CASSPRAANNEQFF,TGTGCCAGCAGCCCCCGGGCTGCCAACAATGAGCAGTTCTTC
TRBV6-5,NA,TRBJ1-2,NA,CASSYSGAYGYTF,TGTGCCAGCAGTTACTCAGGGGCCTATGGCTACACCTTC
TRBV12-3/TRBV12-4,NA,TRBJ1-4,NA,CASSSYQGGSEKLFF,TGTGCCAGCAGTTCATACCAGGGTGGGAGTGAAAAACTGTTTTTT
TRBV15,TRBD1,TRBJ2-1,NA,CATSRPPQGANEQFF,TGTGCCACCAGCAGGCCGCCCCAGGGGGCGAATGAGCAGTTCTTC
TRBV13,TRBD1,TRBJ2-5,few,CASSGTGVAGSSQETQYF,TGTGCCAGCAGCGGGACAGGGGTAGCGGGGAGCTCCCAAGAGACCCAGTACTTC
TRBV11-2,NA,TRBJ2-5,once,CASSSLADQETQYF,TGTGCCAGCAGCTCCTTAGCGGACCAAGAGACCCAGTACTTC
TRBV6-1,NA,TRBJ2-5,NA,CASSPNPASPVQETQYF,TGTGCCAGCAGCCCTAACCCGGCTAGCCCCGTCCAAGAGACCCAGTACTTC
TRBV28,NA,TRBJ2-1,NA,CASSPQRSNEQFF,TGTGCCAGCAGCCCTCAGAGGTCCAATGAGCAGTTCTTC
TRBV7-2,TRBD2,TRBJ2-1,NA,CASSLFTAGGPDEQFF,TGTGCCAGCAGCTTATTTACGGCGGGGGGGCCAGATGAGCAGTTCTTC
TRBV7-9,TRBD1,TRBJ2-7,few,CASSSTNPGQVYEQYF,TGTGCCAGCAGCTCCACCAACCCGGGACAGGTTTACGAGCAGTACTTC
TRBV6-5,TRBD1,TRBJ2-5,NA,CASRMGQGEGLETQYF,TGTGCCAGCCGTATGGGACAGGGCGAGGGTTTGGAGACCCAGTACTTC